This T cell receptor beta chain originates from a study of CD8+ T cells in alopecia areata. Treatment indicated: oral pan-JAK inhibitor, 5-10 mg twice daily. Sequencing templates came from extracted RNA that was reverse transcribed into cDNA. Repertoires were generated with immunoSEQ multiplex PCR, while TCRdb's copy carries only in-frame clones and drops some. The sample shows some 130,000 clones, 54% of them seen only once. V gave up 4 bases and J gave up 2 bases; unmatched junction bases: 11. Germline CDR1 reads GTSNPN; CDR2 reads SVGIG (reference sequence). This CDR3 has 17 amino acids. This clone has just a few counts.

Sequenced material: CD8+ T cells sorted from blood, taken at week 4, from a patient treated with tofacitinib. V and J are TRBV30 and TRBJ2-6, with TRBD1 matching 7 bases. The sequence came from a human donor with alopecia areata. CDR3 bases: TGTGCCTGGATCGGAGTAAAACAGGGGACTGGGGCCAACGTCCTGACTTTC. Protein product: CAWIGVKQGTGANVLTF.